This T cell receptor beta chain was sequenced for a study of CD8 T cells in ankylosing spondylitis. Study observations and caveats: Typical of ankylosing spondylitis blood, it appeared, was a TCR beta motif of eight highly homologous variants. Disease-linked clones displayed a CD8+ phenotype and appeared relatively rarely in peripheral blood.

The CDR3 is made up of 14 amino acids. Germline CDR1 and CDR2: DFQATT and SNEGSKA (reference sequence). V was cut by 1 base and J by 3 bases, with 12 bases left in between. Comment on this clonotype: Its antigen is not identified.

TCRdb re-derived calls from the 5' RACE reads in MiXCR, one entry per CDR3 protein. The repertoire holds 250,000 to 300,000 distinct CDR3 sequences, with about a sixth as singletons. The material sequenced was blood, either unsorted or a sorted T cell fraction (not recorded which). This TCR was recovered from a male donor with ankylosing spondylitis or in good health (not recorded which). The chain is built from TRBV20-1 and TRBJ1-1; possibly TRBD1 for D (6 bases). The CDR3 loop is CSARGWTDYTEAFF. The DNA of the CDR3 is TGCAGTGCTAGAGGCTGGACAGACTACACTGAAGCTTTCTTT.